This T cell receptor beta chain derives from a study of blood T cell repertoires in COVID-19. The wider study: The analysed material was cDNA or gDNA that came from T cells, B-cell-depleted T cells, or PBMCs.

Enrollees, roughly 18 to 95 years old, lived in 24 US areas. CDR1 is LNHDA and CDR2 is SQIVND in the germline V gene (reference sequence). This CDR3 spans 14 amino acids. V dropped 5 bases and J dropped 4 bases, with 11 bases sitting between them. Original methodology: Estimated nucleated cell counts came from reference gene primer amplification. TCRdb keeps only in-frame clones here, not all; method: immunoSEQ multiplex PCR. The DNA was the basis for D and trimming; V, J and clone size are from that table. The table shows 350,000 to 400,000 clones, with roughly 90% occurring only once. The genes are TRBV19 and TRBJ2-2; D is unclear. What was sequenced was PBMCs or T cells enriched from blood (not recorded which). The sequence was obtained from a woman in her thirties or forties who had been exposed to COVID-19. The CDR3 DNA sequence: TGTGCCAGTAGTCCCAAGACAATCACCGGGGAGCTGTTTTTT. It is translated as CASSPKTITGELFF.